This TCR beta chain was documented in a study of blood T cells in healthy people across ages. Study at large: Researchers report that template switching captured about one barcoded beta molecule per two T cells.

Each donor was a healthy Caucasian individual from Russia, aged roughly 6 to 95. A sample-barcoded 5' primer and a J-beta primer mix were used in a second PCR of roughly 7 to 11 cycles. One entry per CDR3 protein results from TCRdb running MiXCR on the 5' RACE reads. Of 1.2 million to 1.5 million distinct CDR3 sequences in the sample, roughly 60% were seen once. This TCR derives from a man younger than 35 in good health. The sample consisted of blood.

CDR3 nucleotides: TGCGCCAGCACGAGTGGTAATTCACCCCTCCACTTT. Protein: CASTSGNSPLHF. The rearrangement links TRBV10-2 to TRBJ1-6; no firm D call. Germline CDR1 and CDR2: WSHSY and SAAADI. V lost 7 bases to trimming and J lost 6 bases, with 7 bases between them. CDR3 size: 12 residues.